This T cell receptor beta chain stems from a study of T-cell memory formation after mild COVID-19. Overall study context: Among the donors, TCR clusters were largely specific to each donor. Regarding the study as a whole: Cross-reactive memory seemingly joined, as some responding clones were found in pre-infection memory. The study found contracting CD4+ clones mainly in CM and EM and contracting CD8+ clones in EMRA. Day 15 to 85 contractors were CD4/CD8 balanced; later expanders leaned CD4+.

In its sample, this clonotype was seen many times. Its target is unknown. Mismatch with germline at one junction end may stem from a read error. CDR3 length equals 10 residues. CDR1 is SEHNR, CDR2 FQNEAQ, per germline (reference sequence). TCRdb re-analysed the 5' RACE reads in MiXCR, keeping a single row per CDR3 protein. Of about 430,000 distinct CDR3 sequences listed, more than 15% are singletons. V is TRBV7-9 and J is TRBJ2-5, with no clear D. The sequenced sample was PBMCs or a T cell subset sorted from them (not recorded which). The sequence was collected from a man between 18 and 29 years old who had mild COVID-19 (a few samples of this study predate the infection). Cell type and time point are not known. The CDR3 spells CASHQETQYF. CDR3 DNA: TGTGCCAGCCACCAGGAGACCCAGTACTTC.